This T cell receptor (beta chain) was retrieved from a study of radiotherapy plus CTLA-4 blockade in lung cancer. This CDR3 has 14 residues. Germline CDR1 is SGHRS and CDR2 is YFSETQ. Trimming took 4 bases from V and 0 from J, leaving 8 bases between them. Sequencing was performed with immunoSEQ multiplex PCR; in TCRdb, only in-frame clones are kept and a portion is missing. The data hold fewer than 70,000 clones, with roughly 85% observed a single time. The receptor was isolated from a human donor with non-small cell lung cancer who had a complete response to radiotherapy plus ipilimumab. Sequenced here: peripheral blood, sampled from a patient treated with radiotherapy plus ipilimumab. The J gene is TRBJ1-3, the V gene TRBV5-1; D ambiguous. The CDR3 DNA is TGCGCCAGCAGCCCCGGAGGCTCTGGAAACACCATATATTTT. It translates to CASSPGGSGNTIYF. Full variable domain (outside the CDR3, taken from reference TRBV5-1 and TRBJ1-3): KAGVTQTPRYLIKTRGQQVTLSCSPISGHRSVSWYQQTPGQGLQFLFEYFSETQRNKGNFPGRFSGRQFSNSRSEMNVSTLELGDSALYLCASSPGGSGNTIYFGEGSWLTVV.